The rows below give T cell receptor beta chains drawn from one sample of a study of shared clonotypes between healthy human individuals. The protocol was immunoSEQ multiplex PCR, while the TCRdb copy is restricted to in-frame clones and leaves out a portion. The sample shows millions of clones, just over 90% of them seen only once. The sample consisted of naive CD8+ T cells from PBMCs. Source of these receptors: a man aged 18 to 30 in good health. Some clones in this sample may be carry-over from other donors' samples. Each CDR3 is given without its conserved first and last residue. For some rows the clone size is stated as once, few or many, or as a class when expanded; others skip it.

TRBV7-8	NA	TRBJ1-1	ASSFGFLTAGNTEAF
TRBV28	NA	TRBJ2-7	ASSLSGSSYEQY
TRBV27	NA	TRBJ2-7	ASSFTGRGAYEQY
TRBV2	NA	TRBJ2-1	ASSEGLNPGDEQF
TRBV27	NA	TRBJ1-2	ASSYGTGGWDGYT
TRBV2	NA	TRBJ2-7	ASSEARGGEQY
TRBV7-9	NA	TRBJ2-1	ASTSQGSSYNEQF
TRBV13	NA	TRBJ2-1	ASSPAGNEQF
TRBV28	NA	TRBJ1-2	ASSFARVGYT
TRBV19	NA	TRBJ2-1	ASGSTPNNEQF
TRBV19	NA	TRBJ1-4	ASSVQGTNEKLF
TRBV10-3	NA	TRBJ2-7	ATSWTSGITYEQY
TRBV29-1	NA	TRBJ2-7	SVEEQGYEQY
TRBV30	NA	TRBJ1-3	ASWGQASGNTIY
TRBV7-9	NA	TRBJ2-5	ASRQGGDQKDPQY
TRBV27	NA	TRBJ1-5	ASSMTGDYSNQPQH
TRBV28	NA	TRBJ2-2	ASNDRGPGAGELF
TRBV10-2	NA	TRBJ2-1	ASSEVFLSYNEQF
TRBV27	NA	TRBJ2-7	ASSILGGGSGEQY
TRBV28	NA	TRBJ1-1	ASSLQGAGEAF
TRBV4-1	once	TRBJ1-4	ASSQGNLNEKLF
TRBV19	NA	TRBJ2-1	ASSMADSRNEQF
TRBV6-1	NA	TRBJ1-4	ASSVWGNEKLF
TRBV18	NA	TRBJ2-7	ASSPPGQAFYEQY
TRBV7-9	NA	TRBJ2-7	ASRAGTDAYEQY
TRBV27	NA	TRBJ2-7	ASSFGGGNEQY
TRBV9	NA	TRBJ2-5	ASSVGWGGAQTQY
TRBV19	NA	TRBJ2-7	ASSIGPQLSYEQY
TRBV4-2	NA	TRBJ2-7	ASSQVQLAGGYEQY
TRBV9	NA	TRBJ2-5	ASSGATGGEETQY
TRBV9	once	TRBJ1-1	ASSAGDRGRSAF
TRBV19	NA	TRBJ2-5	ASSIAAGDGEAQY
TRBV28	NA	TRBJ1-5	ASSGYSNQPQH
TRBV5-8	NA	TRBJ2-3	ASSLWQDSTDTQY
TRBV27	NA	TRBJ2-7	ASSLGYLGTNYEQY
TRBV7-9	NA	TRBJ1-2	ASSLGGPPGYGYT
TRBV19	NA	TRBJ1-2	ASRPGRISYYGYT
TRBV4-2	few	TRBJ1-1	ASSQAIAEDTEAF
TRBV7-6	NA	TRBJ1-4	ASSLVGKDVNEKLF